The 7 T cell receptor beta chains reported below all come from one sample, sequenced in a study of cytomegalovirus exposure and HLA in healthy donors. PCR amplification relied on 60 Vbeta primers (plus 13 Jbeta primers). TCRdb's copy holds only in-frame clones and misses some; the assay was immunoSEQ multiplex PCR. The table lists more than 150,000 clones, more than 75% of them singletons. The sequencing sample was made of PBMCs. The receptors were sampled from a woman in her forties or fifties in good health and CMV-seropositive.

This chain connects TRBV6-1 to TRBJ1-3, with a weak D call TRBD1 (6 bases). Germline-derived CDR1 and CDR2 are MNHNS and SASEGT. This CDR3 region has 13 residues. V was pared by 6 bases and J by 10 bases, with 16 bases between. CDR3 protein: CASSSTGPGTIYF. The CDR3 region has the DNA TGTGCCAGCAGCTCTACAGGGCCTGGAACCATATATTTT.

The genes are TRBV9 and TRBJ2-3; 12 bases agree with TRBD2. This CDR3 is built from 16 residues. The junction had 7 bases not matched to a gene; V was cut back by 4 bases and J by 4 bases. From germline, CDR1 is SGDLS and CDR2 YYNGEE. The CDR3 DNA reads TGTGCCAGCAGCCCCGGACTAGCGGGGTCCGCAGATACGCAGTATTTT. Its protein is CASSPGLAGSADTQYF.

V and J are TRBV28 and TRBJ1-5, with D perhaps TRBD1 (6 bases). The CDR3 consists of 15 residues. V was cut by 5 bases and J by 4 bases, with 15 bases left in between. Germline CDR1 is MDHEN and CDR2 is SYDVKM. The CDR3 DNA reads TGTGCCAGCAGTACCCGCGGGGGGCCTAATCAGCCCCAGCATTTT. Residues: CASSTRGGPNQPQHF. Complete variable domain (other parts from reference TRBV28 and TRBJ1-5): DVKVTQSSRYLVKRTGEKVFLECVQDMDHENMFWYRQDPGLGLRLIYFSYDVKMKEKGDIPEGYSVSREKKERFSLILESASTNQTSMYLCASSTRGGPNQPQHFGDGTRLSIL.

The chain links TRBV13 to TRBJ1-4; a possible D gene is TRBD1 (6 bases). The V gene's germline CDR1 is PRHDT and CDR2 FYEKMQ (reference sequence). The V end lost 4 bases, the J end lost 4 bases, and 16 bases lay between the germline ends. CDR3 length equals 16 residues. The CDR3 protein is CASSSKLGTLNEKLFF. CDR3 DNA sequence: TGTGCCAGCAGCTCCAAACTCGGGACACTTAATGAAAAACTGTTTTTT.

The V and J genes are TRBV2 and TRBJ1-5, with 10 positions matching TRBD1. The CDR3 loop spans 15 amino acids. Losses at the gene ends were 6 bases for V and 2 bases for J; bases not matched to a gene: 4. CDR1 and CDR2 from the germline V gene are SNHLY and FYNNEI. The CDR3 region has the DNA TGTGCCAGCAGGGCAGGGACAGGGGGCAATCAGCCCCAGCATTTT. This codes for CASRAGTGGNQPQHF.

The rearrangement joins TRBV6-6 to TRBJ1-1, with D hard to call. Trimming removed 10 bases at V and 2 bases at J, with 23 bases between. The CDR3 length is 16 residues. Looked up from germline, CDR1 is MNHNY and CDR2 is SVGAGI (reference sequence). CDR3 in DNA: TGTGCCATACACCCCCGTGCGAGCGCCCAAAACACTGAAGCTTTCTTT. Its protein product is CAIHPRASAQNTEAFF.

Written as DNA, the CDR3 is TGCGCCAGCAGCGGGGCCTGGAGTGGGACCGGGGAGCTGTTTTTT. This sequence encodes CASSGAWSGTGELFF. The rearrangement joins TRBV5-1 to TRBJ2-2; possibly TRBD1 for D (5 bases). From germline, CDR1 is SGHRS and CDR2 YFSETQ. V lost 4 bases to trimming and J lost 5 bases, with 15 bases between them. This CDR3 is built from 15 residues.